The clone carrying this T cell receptor beta chain has a handful of counts. Its antigen remains unidentified. Unique molecular identifiers tagged the TCR beta cDNA libraries. Starting from approximately 1 to 10 million T cells, the study yielded 450,000 to 500,000 cDNA molecules. TCRdb reprocessed the PCR reads with MiXCR, giving one entry per CDR3 protein. Here the sample spans roughly 620,000 distinct CDR3 sequences, about 40% being singletons. The entry originates in a study of post-analysis software for immune sequencing data. Study in general: The study covered relapsing-remitting, secondary progressive and progressive-relapsing courses of multiple sclerosis.

Germline lookup yields CDR1 MNHEY and CDR2 SVGEGT. The CDR3 spans 15 residues. The V gene lost 4 bases and the J gene lost 0 bases, with 7 bases spanning the gap. Points from the study as a whole: Patients with multiple sclerosis recorded significantly lower normalized Chao1 diversity than controls, the study found. Comparison of patients with controls showed roughly five TRBV segments more frequent in patients, TRBV5-6, TRBV5-1 and TRBV20-1 among them.

The sequenced sample was blood. This chain uses TRBV6-2 or TRBV6-3 with TRBJ2-6, with unresolved D. The receptor was isolated from a girl aged 10-17 years with multiple sclerosis. Here the CDR3 reads CASSSRSSGANVLTF. The CDR3, as DNA: TGTGCCAGCAGTTCTAGGAGCTCTGGGGCCAACGTCCTGACTTTC.